This TCR beta chain came from a study of CD8 T cells in Susac syndrome. With random hexamers, about 0.45 to 1 ug RNA was reverse transcribed. With immunoSEQ multiplex PCR, TCR beta CDR3 was amplified across 54 Vbeta and 13 Jbeta. TCRdb reanalysed the immunoSEQ multiplex PCR reads using MiXCR and keeps one entry per CDR3 protein. Among 210,000 or so distinct CDR3 sequences listed, 92% were seen once. Comment on this clonotype: Its antigen remains unknown.

The study's findings and limits: In its TCR sequencing and HLA analysis, the study acknowledged that the number of individuals was relatively small.

The receptor was derived from a human donor with multiple sclerosis. The sequenced sample was CD8+ T cells from PBMCs.

The CDR3 sequence: CASSVGSYGYTF. The CDR3 DNA reads as TGTGCCAGCAGCGTAGGAAGCTATGGCTACACCTTC. The chain uses TRBV9 and TRBJ1-2; no clear D. Germline V CDR1 and CDR2: SGDLS, YYNGEE. This CDR3 is built from 12 residues. V gave up 0 bases and J gave up 4 bases, with 4 bases separating them.